A few counts support the clone carrying this T cell receptor (beta chain). One entry per CDR3 protein results from TCRdb running MiXCR on the RT-PCR reads. The sample lists 550,000 to 750,000 distinct CDR3 sequences, over 12% occurring once. The V end lost 5 bases, the J end lost 6 bases, and 11 bases lay between the germline ends. This CDR3 is built from 14 residues. The germline CDR1 and CDR2 sequences are MNHEY and SMNVEV (reference sequence). Sequenced material: memory CD4+ T cells from blood. The TCR sequence derives from a female donor in good health, serving as a healthy control. This rearrangement joins TRBV27 to TRBJ1-6; D is possibly TRBD1 (5 bases). CDR3 sequence reads: CASSDSTFNSPLHF. CDR3 nucleotide sequence: TGTGCCAGCAGTGACAGCACCTTTAATTCACCCCTCCACTTT.